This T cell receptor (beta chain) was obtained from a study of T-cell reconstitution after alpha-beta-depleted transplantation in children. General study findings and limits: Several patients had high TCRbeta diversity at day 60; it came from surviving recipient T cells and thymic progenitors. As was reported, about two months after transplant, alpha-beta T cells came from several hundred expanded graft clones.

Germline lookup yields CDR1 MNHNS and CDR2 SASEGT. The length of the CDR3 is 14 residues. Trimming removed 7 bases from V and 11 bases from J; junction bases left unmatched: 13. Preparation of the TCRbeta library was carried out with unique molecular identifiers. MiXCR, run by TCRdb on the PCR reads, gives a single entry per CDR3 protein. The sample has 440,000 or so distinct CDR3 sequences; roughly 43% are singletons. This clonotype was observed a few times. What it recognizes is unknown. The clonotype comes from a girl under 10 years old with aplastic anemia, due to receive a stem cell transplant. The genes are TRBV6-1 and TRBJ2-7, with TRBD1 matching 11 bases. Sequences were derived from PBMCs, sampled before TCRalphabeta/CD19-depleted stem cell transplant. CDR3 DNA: TGTGCCAGCAAAAAAGGGACAGGGGGTTTGAGGGAGTACTTC. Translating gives CASKKGTGGLREYF.